Below, 12 T cell receptor beta chains from the same sample are listed, as sequenced in a study of blood T cell repertoires in COVID-19. The repertoire was sequenced with immunoSEQ multiplex PCR; TCRdb's copy has only in-frame clones and lacks some. The profile shows about 40,000 clones, about nine tenths of them singletons. The sequencing input was peripheral blood. These receptors came from a man aged 45-65 years with active COVID-19.

The gene calls are TRBV28 and TRBJ1-1; 8 bases are a match to TRBD1. The ends lost 5 bases at V and 8 bases at J; junction bases unmatched: 7. This CDR3 region has 13 residues. The germline V gene has CDR1 MDHEN and CDR2 SYDVKM. The DNA of the CDR3 is TGTGCCAGCAGTGGCAACAGGGGGGAGGAAGCTTTCTTT. Amino acids: CASSGNRGEEAFF.

CDR3 loop: CASSFGLAGGRYTQYF. Here the CDR3 DNA reads TGTGCCAGCAGTTTTGGACTAGCGGGGGGGAGGTATACGCAGTATTTT. This chain joins TRBV28 and TRBJ2-3, with 15 bases fitting TRBD2. Germline V gives CDR1 MDHEN, CDR2 SYDVKM. This CDR3 comprises 16 residues. The J segment lost 7 bases and the V segment lost 3 bases, leaving 5 bases of the junction unmatched.

This clone has a single count. The J gene is TRBJ1-2, the V gene TRBV7-3; no clear D. V lost 5 bases, J lost 0 bases, and 10 bases lay in between. This CDR3 region has 14 residues. Germline CDR1 is SGHTA and CDR2 is FQGTGA. The CDR3 loop is CASSTSQTNYGYTF. The CDR3 DNA follows: TGTGCCAGCAGCACAAGTCAGACTAACTATGGCTACACCTTC.

This sequence joins TRBV18 and TRBJ2-1, with TRBD2 matching over 8 bases. Germline CDR1 reads KGHSH; CDR2 reads LQKENI. The CDR3 is 14 residues long. After removal of 3 bases from V and 7 bases from J, the junction contained 5 bases not matched to a gene. The CDR3 loop is CASSPGGVINEQFF. Here the CDR3 DNA reads TGTGCCAGCTCACCCGGGGGGGTAATTAATGAGCAGTTCTTC.

V usage is TRBV28 and J usage is TRBJ2-3; 16 bases are a match to TRBD2. The CDR3 has 16 residues. Germline trimming cut 6 bases from V and 2 bases from J; bases unmatched to any gene: 2. Per the germline V gene, CDR1 is MDHEN and CDR2 is SYDVKM. CDR3 in amino acids: CASRGTSGRVTDTQYF. In DNA form, the CDR3 reads TGTGCCAGCAGGGGGACTAGCGGGAGGGTCACAGATACGCAGTATTTT.

DNA for the CDR3: TGTGCCAGTAAACAGGGAAGTATTAGTTTTGGCAATCAGCCCCAGCATTTT. It is translated as CASKQGSISFGNQPQHF. The rearrangement joins TRBV19 to TRBJ1-5, with D perhaps matching TRBD1 (6 bases). The CDR3 is 17 amino acids. Deletions cut 7 bases from V and 2 bases from J, with 21 bases between. Germline CDR1 LNHDA, CDR2 SQIVND (reference sequence).

The chain combines TRBV27 with TRBJ1-1; 8 bases map to TRBD1. The germline V gene has CDR1 MNHEY and CDR2 SMNVEV (reference sequence). V lost 5 bases, J lost 3 bases, and 8 bases stayed unmatched. There are 15 residues in the CDR3. CDR3 loop: CASSMTGAIDTEAFF. CDR3 DNA sequence: TGTGCCAGCAGTATGACAGGGGCGATCGACACTGAAGCTTTCTTT.

The V and J genes are TRBV18 and TRBJ1-6; tentatively, D is TRBD1 (6 bases). The CDR3 runs 15 residues. Germline lookup yields CDR1 KGHSH and CDR2 LQKENI. Trimming stripped 5 bases from V and 5 bases from J, with 13 bases between. This CDR3 reads CASSLRQENNSPLHF. CDR3 nucleotide sequence: TGTGCCAGCTCATTGCGACAGGAAAATAATTCACCCCTCCACTTT.

This rearrangement joins TRBV6-6 to TRBJ1-2; 10 nucleotides align to TRBD1. V was clipped by 3 bases and J by 0 bases; unmatched bases: 4. This CDR3 contains 16 residues. The V gene's germline CDR1 is MNHNY and CDR2 SVGAGI (reference sequence). As DNA, the CDR3 is TGTGCCAGCAGTTATTCAGGACAGGGGGCTAACTATGGCTACACCTTC. This sequence encodes CASSYSGQGANYGYTF.

V is TRBV28 and J is TRBJ2-3; TRBD1 matches at 8 bases. The CDR3 extends over 15 amino acids. Germline V gene lookup returns CDR1 MDHEN and CDR2 SYDVKM. Germline trimming cut 3 bases from V and 3 bases from J; bases unmatched to any gene: 5. The CDR3 protein is CASSFGQGLTDTQYF. The CDR3 bases are TGTGCCAGCAGTTTTGGACAGGGTCTAACAGATACGCAGTATTTT.

This sequence joins TRBV28 and TRBJ2-2, with D perhaps matching TRBD2 (6 bases). The CDR3 runs to 16 residues. Trimming stripped 9 bases from V and 4 bases from J, with 21 bases between. The germline V gene encodes CDR1 MDHEN and CDR2 SYDVKM. The CDR3 DNA follows: TGTGCCAGTTCCGGGACTCACGAATGGGGCACCGGGGAGCTGTTTTTT. Protein: CASSGTHEWGTGELFF. Full variable domain (remainder filled in from reference TRBV28 and TRBJ2-2): DVKVTQSSRYLVKRTGEKVFLECVQDMDHENMFWYRQDPGLGLRLIYFSYDVKMKEKGDIPEGYSVSREKKERFSLILESASTNQTSMYLCASSGTHEWGTGELFFGEGSRLTVL.

The chain combines TRBV11-2 with TRBJ1-6, with TRBD1 matching over 7 bases. V trimming: 5 bases; J trimming: 2 bases; junction bases outside the gene matches: 9. The CDR3 contains 17 residues. Germline-derived CDR1 and CDR2 are SGHAT and FQNNGV. The CDR3 protein is CASSGRQGSPYNSPLHF. The DNA of the CDR3 is TGTGCCAGCAGCGGGAGACAGGGAAGCCCCTATAATTCACCCCTCCACTTT. The full variable domain, with the rest looked up from reference TRBV11-2 and TRBJ1-6, is EAGVAQSPRYKIIEKRQSVAFWCNPISGHATLYWYQQILGQGPKLLIQFQNNGVVDDSQLPKDRFSAERLKGVDSTLKIQPAKLEDSAVYLCASSGRQGSPYNSPLHFGNGTRLTVT.